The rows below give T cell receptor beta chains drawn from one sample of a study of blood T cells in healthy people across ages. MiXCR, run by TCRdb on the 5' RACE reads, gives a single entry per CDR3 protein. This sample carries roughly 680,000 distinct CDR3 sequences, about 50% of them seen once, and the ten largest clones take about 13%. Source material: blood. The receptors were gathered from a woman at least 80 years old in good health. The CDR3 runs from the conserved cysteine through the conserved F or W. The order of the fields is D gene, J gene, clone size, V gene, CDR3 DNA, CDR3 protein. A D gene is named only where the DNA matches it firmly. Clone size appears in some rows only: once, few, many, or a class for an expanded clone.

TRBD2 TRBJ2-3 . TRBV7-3 TGTGCCAGCAGCTCCCTACCCGGGACTAGCGGGACAGATACGCAGTATTTT CASSSLPGTSGTDTQYF
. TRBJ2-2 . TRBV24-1 TGTGCCACCAGGACAGGGAACACCGGGGAGCTGTTTTTT CATRTGNTGELFF
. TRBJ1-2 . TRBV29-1 TGCAGCGTTGACAGTGGGTTGGGATGGGGCTACACCTTC CSVDSGLGWGYTF
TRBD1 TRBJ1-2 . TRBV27 TGTGCCAGCAGTTCGGGACAGGGTCTAAGTGGCTACACCTTC CASSSGQGLSGYTF
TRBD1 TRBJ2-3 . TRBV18 TGTGCCAGCTCACCTGGGCCGGGACAGGGGTCAGATACGCAGTATTTT CASSPGPGQGSDTQYF
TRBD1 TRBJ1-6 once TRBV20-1 TGCAGTGCCTTTCGGGACAGGCCCCGAGGGCCTAATTCACCCCTCCACTTT CSAFRDRPRGPNSPLHF
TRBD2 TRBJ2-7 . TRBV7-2 TGTGCCAGCAGCTTCCCCCGGCCTAGCGGGGCGTCCTACGAGCAGTACTTC CASSFPRPSGASYEQYF
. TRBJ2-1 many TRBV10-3 TGTGCCATCAGGGACAACCCAGGATCCCCAACCGGCCCCCACAATGAGCAGTTCTTC CAIRDNPGSPTGPHNEQFF
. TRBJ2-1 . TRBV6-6 TGTGCCAGCAGTCACATCGGGGGGCCGTACAATGAGCAGTTCTTC CASSHIGGPYNEQFF
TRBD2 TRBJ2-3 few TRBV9 TGTGCCAGCAGCGCCCTAGCGGCAGATACGCAGTATTTT CASSALAADTQYF
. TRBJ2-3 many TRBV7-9 TGTGCCAGCAGCGCCATCGGTGGGGGCCTATTCACAGATACGCAGTATTTT CASSAIGGGLFTDTQYF
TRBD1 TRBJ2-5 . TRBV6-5 TGTGCCAGCACCTTCAAGACAGGGAGTCAATTGACCCAGTACTTC CASTFKTGSQLTQYF
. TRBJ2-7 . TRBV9 TGTGCCAGCAGCGTATGGTATCTTGACAATGAGCAGTACTTC CASSVWYLDNEQYF
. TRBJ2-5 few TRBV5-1 TGCGCCAGCAGACAGGAACGGACAGAAGAGACCCAGTACTTC CASRQERTEETQYF
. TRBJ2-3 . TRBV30 TGTGCCTGGAGTTATGGAGATACGCAGTATTTT CAWSYGDTQYF
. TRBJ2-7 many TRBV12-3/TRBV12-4 TGTGCCAGCAGTCTCTGGACAGCGGGAAACGAGCAGTACTTC CASSLWTAGNEQYF
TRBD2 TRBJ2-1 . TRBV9 TGTGCCAGCAGCGTAGAAAGGACTAGCTCCTACAATGAGCAGTTCTTC CASSVERTSSYNEQFF
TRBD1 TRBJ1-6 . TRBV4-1 TGCGCCAGCAGCTCCCCCGGGACAGCTAATTCACCCCTCCACTTT CASSSPGTANSPLHF
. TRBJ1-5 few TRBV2 TGTGCCAGCAATCAGCATAGCAATCAGCCCCAGCATTTT CASNQHSNQPQHF
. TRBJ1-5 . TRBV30 TGTGCCTGGAGCATCGGGGAGGCAGGGCCCTACTATCAGCCCCAGCATTTT CAWSIGEAGPYYQPQHF